The sequence of this T cell receptor (beta chain) was determined in a study of OX40 agonist ivuxolimab in advanced cancers. Overall study findings and caveats: Specificity for antigen went undetermined in the expanded peripheral T cells.

This clone appeared a single time. Its antigen is not known. Trimming removed 2 bases at V and 7 bases at J, with 9 bases between. The CDR3 totals 12 residues. Germline loops: CDR1 SGHDT, CDR2 YYEEEE. The method was immunoSEQ multiplex PCR; TCRdb's version includes in-frame clones alone and lacks a portion of them. Among more than 85,000 clones listed, 91% were seen once. This clonotype originated in an adult with an advanced solid tumor such as melanoma, head and neck, liver or kidney cancer. The chain carries TRBV5-6 and TRBJ1-1; D is uncertain. This specimen consisted of CD4+ or CD8+ T cells sorted from blood, obtained in a trial of the OX40 agonist ivuxolimab. The DNA of the CDR3 is TGTGCCAGCAGCTTTGCCGGAATTGAAGCTTTCTTT. It translates to CASSFAGIEAFF.